The sample holds many counts of the clone carrying this TCR beta chain. The antigen remains undetermined. This entry is derived from a study of naive and memory T cell subsets. The library had UMIs added by 3' ligation of an oligonucleotide to TCR cDNA. Reverse transcription used DNase-treated unsorted total RNA, aiming for about 1 to 1000 ng. Study-wide points: TCR transcript changes with activation or differentiation may affect this RNA method.

Amplification of ligated cDNA took four PCR rounds with SP2 and nested alpha and beta constant primers. One entry per CDR3 protein results from TCRdb running MiXCR on the 5' RACE reads. The table lists 45,000 to 55,000 distinct CDR3 sequences, about 4.8% of them singletons. The receptor was derived from a female donor in good health.

The CDR3 DNA reads TGTGCCAGCAGCTTGGGGGTTACAGCCACTGAAGCTTTCTTT. It encodes CASSLGVTATEAFF. The chain joins TRBV5-6 to TRBJ1-1; D not certain. CDR3 length equals 14 residues. V lost 0 bases and J lost 4, with 10 bases in between. In germline, CDR1 is SGHDT, CDR2 YYEEEE.